These 29 T cell receptor beta chains came from one sample sequenced in a study of cytomegalovirus exposure and HLA in healthy donors. Vbeta (60) and Jbeta (13) primers were used in the PCR. Sequencing used immunoSEQ multiplex PCR; TCRdb keeps in-frame clones, though not all of them. The sample has around 170,000 clones; more than 60% are singletons. Material: PBMCs. The receptor set was obtained from a woman in her forties or fifties in good health and CMV-seropositive.

A single count supports this clone. The chain is built from TRBV6-1 and TRBJ2-7, with TRBD1 as a possible D gene (7 bases). V shed 6 bases and J shed 4 bases, with 16 bases lying between them. Germline loops: CDR1 MNHNS, CDR2 SASEGT. The CDR3 is made up of 14 amino acids. The CDR3 here is CASRPAQGRYEQYF. In nucleotides, the CDR3 is TGTGCCAGCAGGCCCGCACAGGGGAGGTACGAGCAGTACTTC.

V usage is TRBV7-8 and J usage is TRBJ1-1; perhaps TRBD1 as D (5 bases). CDR3 size: 13 residues. Germline CDR1 and CDR2: SGHVS and FQNEAQ. V was cut by 0 bases and J by 11 bases, with 13 bases left in between. Here the CDR3 DNA reads TGTGCCAGCAGCTTAGCAGAAGGCAGGGTGGCTTTCTTT. Residues: CASSLAEGRVAFF.

This chain uses TRBV7-9 with TRBJ1-1; unclear D gene. Germline CDR1 is SEHNR and CDR2 is FQNEAQ (reference sequence). The CDR3 is 16 amino acids. The V gene lost 1 base and the J gene lost 1 base, with 13 bases spanning the gap. The CDR3 nucleotides read TGTGCCAGCAGCTTAGGTGGAGGAGTGGGGAACACTGAAGCTTTCTTT. Residues: CASSLGGGVGNTEAFF.

This chain uses TRBV12-2 with TRBJ2-4; the D call TRBD1 from the table was never checked on the DNA. TRBV12-2 is given as a pseudogene. The CDR3 is 20 residues long. CDR3 coding DNA: TGTGCAAGTCGCCCCAATCCGGGACAGGGGGTAATTGAGGTCAAAAACATTCAGTACTTC. Translating it yields CASRPNPGQGVIEVKNIQYF.

This chain links TRBV5-5 with TRBJ1-1; a possible D gene is TRBD1 (5 bases). The CDR3 has 15 residues. Germline-derived CDR1 and CDR2 are SGHKS and YYEKEE (reference sequence). V was clipped by 1 base and J by 0 bases, with 10 bases between them. The chain's CDR3 is CASSLLGRVNTEAFF. The CDR3 nucleotides read TGTGCCAGCAGCTTGTTAGGCAGGGTGAACACTGAAGCTTTCTTT.

V and J are TRBV2 and TRBJ2-2, with D perhaps matching TRBD2 (7 bases). The CDR3 has 15 amino acids. Per germline, CDR1 SNHLY and CDR2 FYNNEI. Deletions cut 4 bases from V and 4 bases from J, with 13 bases between. The CDR3 bases are TGTGCCAGCAGTGGGGGGGGGCCGGGCACCGGGGAGCTGTTTTTT. It translates to CASSGGGPGTGELFF.

The chain employs TRBV28 and TRBJ1-4, with 8 bases that match TRBD1. From germline, CDR1 is MDHEN and CDR2 SYDVKM. CDR3 length: 13 amino acids. The J segment lost 10 bases and the V segment lost 7 bases, leaving 8 bases of the junction unmatched. DNA for the CDR3: TGTGCCAGCAACTCGGACAGGGCGGGAAAACTGTTTTTT. Translating gives CASNSDRAGKLFF. The entire variable domain, with the rest obtained from reference TRBV28 and TRBJ1-4, is as follows: DVKVTQSSRYLVKRTGEKVFLECVQDMDHENMFWYRQDPGLGLRLIYFSYDVKMKEKGDIPEGYSVSREKKERFSLILESASTNQTSMYLCASNSDRAGKLFFGSGTQLSVL.

The chain recombines TRBV5-4 with TRBJ2-7, with D maybe TRBD1 (6 bases). The germline V gene has CDR1 SGHNT and CDR2 YYREEE (reference sequence). The CDR3 is 16 amino acids. V was trimmed by 0 bases and J by 1 base, leaving 14 bases between them. CDR3 in DNA: TGTGCCAGCAGCTTGGAGCACGACAGGTCATCCTACGAGCAGTACTTC. Protein: CASSLEHDRSSYEQYF.

CDR3 sequence (DNA): TGTGCCAGCAGCTTCGGGACTGGCGGTGGTACGCAGTATTTT. Translation gives CASSFGTGGGTQYF. The chain has TRBV7-2 and TRBJ2-3; tentative D call: TRBD2 (6 bases). Trimming shortened V by 3 bases and J by 8 bases, and 15 bases separated the two germline ends. This CDR3 region has 14 residues. Per the germline V gene, CDR1 is SGHTA and CDR2 is FQGNSA.

The chain links TRBV4-3 to TRBJ1-2; no reliable D call. V lost 2 bases and J 8 bases, leaving 18 bases between the germline ends. CDR1 and CDR2 (germline): LGHNA, YSLEER. The CDR3 has 15 residues. CDR3 sequence reads: CASSQQRLSSWGYTF. DNA of the CDR3: TGCGCCAGCAGCCAACAGCGACTCTCGAGTTGGGGCTACACCTTC.

The V call is TRBV11-3, the J call TRBJ2-7, with 7 bases that match TRBD1. This CDR3 region has 13 residues. The germline gives CDR1 SGHNT, CDR2 YENEEA. The trim removed 4 bases at V and 6 bases at J, leaving 6 bases unmatched. Here the CDR3 reads CASSSETGFEQYF. CDR3 bases: TGTGCCAGCAGCTCAGAGACAGGGTTCGAGCAGTACTTC.

The rearrangement links TRBV28 to TRBJ1-1; D not resolved. Germline V gene sequence: CDR1 MDHEN, CDR2 SYDVKM. Trimming left V 1 base short and J 5 bases short, with 11 bases between. The CDR3 contains 14 residues. DNA for the CDR3: TGTGCCAGCAGTTTATTCGGGAGTAGGACTGAAGCTTTCTTT. As protein: CASSLFGSRTEAFF.

The chain is built from TRBV5-5 and TRBJ2-1; TRBD2 matches at 7 bases. The CDR3 is 16 residues long. Trimming took 4 bases from V and 5 from J; bases not matched to a gene: 12. From germline, CDR1 is SGHKS and CDR2 YYEKEE (reference sequence). The CDR3 is CASSTPWGGLDNEQFF. As DNA, the CDR3 is TGTGCCAGCAGCACCCCGTGGGGGGGACTGGACAATGAGCAGTTCTTC.

This chain links TRBV4-1 with TRBJ2-5; 9 nucleotides agree with TRBD2. CDR3 length: 15 residues. Trimming removed 8 bases from V and 3 bases from J; junction bases left unmatched: 10. The germline V gene has CDR1 MGHRA and CDR2 YSYEKL. CDR3: CASRPTGTSKETQYF. In nucleotides, the CDR3 is TGCGCCAGCCGACCTACGGGGACTAGCAAAGAGACCCAGTACTTC.

The chain combines TRBV19 with TRBJ1-1; TRBD1 matches 10 bases. The ends lost 3 bases at V and 3 bases at J; junction bases unmatched: 1. Germline V gene data show CDR1 as LNHDA and CDR2 as SQIVND (reference sequence). CDR3 length: 14 amino acids. This CDR3 reads CASSMTGGYTEAFF. The CDR3 coding sequence is TGTGCCAGTAGTATGACAGGGGGCTACACTGAAGCTTTCTTT. Combining the CDR3 with reference TRBV19 and TRBJ1-1 gives the whole variable domain DGGITQSPKYLFRKEGQNVTLSCEQNLNHDAMYWYRQDPGQGLRLIYYSQIVNDFQKGDIAEGYSVSREKKESFPLTVTSAQKNPTAFYLCASSMTGGYTEAFFGQGTRLTVV.

On this clone: The junction departs from the called germline gene at one end, perhaps through a read error. The chain employs TRBV27 and TRBJ2-6; D possibly corresponds to TRBD1 (5 bases). The CDR3 loop spans 15 amino acids. CDR1 is MNHEY, CDR2 SMNVEV, per germline (reference sequence). This chain's CDR3 is CASSLVGFGANGLTF. CDR3 nucleotide sequence: TGTGCCAGCAGTTTAGTAGGATTTGGGGCCAACGGCCTGACTTTC.

The CDR3 DNA is TGTGCCAGCGTGTCTGGCGGGGGGGCTAATGAGCAGTTCTTC. This translates into CASVSGGGANEQFF. The gene calls are TRBV10-3 and TRBJ2-1, with 9 bases that match TRBD2. The CDR3 has 14 residues. The germline V gene encodes CDR1 ENHRY and CDR2 SYGVKD. Losses at the gene ends were 10 bases for V and 7 bases for J; bases not matched to a gene: 11.

The chain has TRBV6-5 and TRBJ1-6, with unresolved D. The length of the CDR3 is 16 residues. Looked up from germline, CDR1 is MNHEY and CDR2 is SVGAGI. V lost 3 bases, J lost 10 bases, and 19 bases lay in between. Written as DNA, the CDR3 is TGTGCCAGCAGTTATCAAAGGGTTTCAGGAGGGTCACCCCTCCACTTT. It translates to CASSYQRVSGGSPLHF.

The chain carries TRBV30 and TRBJ1-3, with a weak D call TRBD1 (6 bases). The CDR3 runs 13 residues. Trimming shortened V by 4 bases and J by 2 bases, and 9 bases separated the two germline ends. Germline V gives CDR1 GTSNPN, CDR2 SVGIG (reference sequence). CDR3 amino acids: CAWMAGAGNTIYF. Here the CDR3 DNA reads TGTGCCTGGATGGCAGGGGCTGGAAACACCATATATTTT.

The J gene is TRBJ2-5, the V gene TRBV18, with a tentative D call TRBD2 (6 bases). V was trimmed by 5 bases and J by 1 base, leaving 14 bases between them. The germline gives CDR1 KGHSH, CDR2 LQKENI. The CDR3 loop spans 15 amino acids. CDR3 DNA sequence: TGTGCCAGCTCAGTGGCGGGACCCCCCCAAGAGACCCAGTACTTC. Amino acids: CASSVAGPPQETQYF. The full variable domain, its missing parts supplied by reference TRBV18 and TRBJ2-5, is NAGVMQNPRHLVRRRGQEARLRCSPMKGHSHVYWYRQLPEEGLKFMVYLQKENIIDESGMPKERFSAEFPKEGPSILRIQQVVRGDSAAYFCASSVAGPPQETQYFGPGTRLLVL.

V and J are TRBV14 and TRBJ1-1; D is unclear. Deletions cut 0 bases from V and 5 bases from J, with 22 bases between. The length of the CDR3 is 18 residues. The germline V gene has CDR1 SGHDN and CDR2 FVKESK. DNA of the CDR3: TGTGCCAGCAGCCAAGATCGCGGTTACATGGGTGGTCGTACTGAAGCTTTCTTT. Residues: CASSQDRGYMGGRTEAFF.

The chain has TRBV19 and TRBJ1-3, with TRBD1 matching over 7 bases. V lost 4 bases and J lost 0; bases outside the gene matches: 3. The germline V gene encodes CDR1 LNHDA and CDR2 SQIVND (reference sequence). The CDR3 has 15 residues. The CDR3 here is CASSTGTASGNTIYF. The CDR3 DNA reads TGTGCCAGTAGTACGGGGACAGCCTCTGGAAACACCATATATTTT.

The genes are TRBV29-1 and TRBJ1-2; 12 bases map to TRBD1. Per the germline V gene, CDR1 is SQVTM and CDR2 is ANQGSEA. CDR3 length: 13 residues. The CDR3 sequence is CRFLGQGADGYTF. As DNA, the CDR3 is TGCAGGTTCCTGGGACAGGGGGCGGATGGCTACACCTTC.

The genes are TRBV20-1 and TRBJ1-1; tentatively, D is TRBD1 (6 bases). CDR3 length equals 11 residues. Trimming shortened V by 7 bases and J by 3 bases, and 9 bases separated the two germline ends. Germline loops: CDR1 DFQATT, CDR2 SNEGSKA (reference sequence). CDR3 protein: CSVNRDTEAFF. CDR3 nucleotide sequence: TGCAGTGTCAACAGGGACACTGAAGCTTTCTTT.

V usage is TRBV14 and J usage is TRBJ1-2; perhaps TRBD1 as D (6 bases). Looked up from germline, CDR1 is SGHDN and CDR2 is FVKESK. This CDR3 contains 14 residues. V was trimmed by 1 base and J by 4 bases, leaving 10 bases between them. The CDR3 DNA reads as TGTGCCAGCAGCCAAGGGCCAGGGGCCTATGGCTACACCTTC. Translation: CASSQGPGAYGYTF.

The chain couples TRBV21-1 to TRBJ2-1; the listed D gene, TRBD2, was not tested against the DNA. TRBV21-1 is flagged as a pseudogene. The CDR3 length is 17 residues. This CDR3 reads CASSKVGGLSDYNEQFF. CDR3 sequence (DNA): TGTGCCAGCAGCAAAGTGGGGGGGCTAAGCGACTACAATGAGCAGTTCTTC.

The V and J genes are TRBV6-7 and TRBJ1-1; TRBD1 matches 9 bases. Being an ORF, TRBV6-7 has a function that is uncertain. The trim removed 0 bases at V and 0 bases at J, leaving 8 bases unmatched. The CDR3 has 18 residues. The chain's CDR3 is CASSYSTGGWLMNTEAFF. The DNA for the CDR3 is TGTGCCAGCAGTTACTCGACAGGGGGTTGGCTAATGAACACTGAAGCTTTCTTT.

This clone was observed a handful of times. The chain employs TRBV7-9 and TRBJ2-2, with D maybe TRBD2 (6 bases). The CDR3 contains 17 residues. CDR1 is SEHNR and CDR2 is FQNEAQ in the germline V gene (reference sequence). V was shortened by 7 bases and J by 1 base, with 19 bases between the two germline ends. CDR3 nucleotide sequence: TGTGCCAGCACCCAAACCGGAGGGGCCCAGAACACCGGGGAGCTGTTTTTT. Translating it yields CASTQTGGAQNTGELFF.

The V gene is TRBV7-6, the J gene TRBJ2-3, with TRBD2 identical over 12 bases. The ends lost 5 bases at V and 2 bases at J; junction bases unmatched: 5. The CDR3 spans 16 residues. Germline values: CDR1 SGHVS, CDR2 FNYEAQ. The CDR3 DNA reads TGTGCCAGCAGCGCGAGACTAGCGGGAGCCACAGATACGCAGTATTTT. Amino acid sequence: CASSARLAGATDTQYF.